This T cell receptor (beta chain) was retrieved from a study of control samples from healthy donors and cancer patients (dated by TCRdb to between 2020 and 2021). The library was built by means of the immunoSEQ multiplex PCR assay. This is the immuneACCESS table as TCRdb keeps it, with only in-frame sequences that have V and J called. A part of the clones is gone; compared with another copy, unresolved V genes explain less than half, and the rest is unexplained. The sample profile shows about 410,000 clones; around 90% of them were found once. Of the sample, more than 6% falls within the top ten clones. Reading from cysteine to phenylalanine, the CDR3 counts 14 amino acids. Of all the DNA, just the CDR3 is kept, 42 bases in frame from base 1. V is reduced by 1 base and J by 5 bases, leaving a spacing of 11 bases between them. The germline V gene (reference sequence) yields LNHDA for CDR1 and SQIVND for CDR2.

This clone was found once. Its binding antigen is unknown. Base qualities are not recorded, but no much larger clone differs from it by a single base. The clonotype comes from a man aged 35 to 55 with head and neck cancer. This chain joins TRBV19 to TRBJ1-1; tentative D gene TRBD1, with 6 bases matching. Material for sequencing was PBMCs. The bases are TGTGCCAGTAGTATAGCGGGGGCAGATACTGAAGCTTTCTTT. Its translation is CASSIAGADTEAFF.